This T cell receptor beta chain is drawn from a study of cytomegalovirus exposure and HLA in healthy donors (dated by TCRdb to the late 2010s). As for the study more broadly: An earlier analysis of roughly 500 of the donors reported 276 Gb of sequence data and 100 million to 140 million unique TCR beta sequences from about 200 million T cells. An early release covering more than 500 HLA-typed donors comprised about 300 gigabases of sequencing data and around 86 million unique TCR sequences. The study aimed to test whether cataloging public T cell receptors could reveal signatures of past pathogen exposure. A separate validation cohort of about 110 different subjects was used in addition to the roughly 720-subject first cohort. The study profiled the T cell repertoires of hundreds of subjects by immunosequencing and related them to cytomegalovirus serostatus. A few DR-DQ haplotypes were treated as single units for association and clustering because of strong linkage in the cohort. Alongside the repertoire data, information on donor age, sex, ethnicity and CMV serostatus was compiled. Genome-wide SNP genotypes for about 60% of the roughly 670 donors were used in a later genetic analysis, which treated that subset as a discovery cohort. The number of typed donors differed by locus: roughly 629-640 for A, B, C, DRB1 and DQB1; 500 to 550 for DQA1; 606 for DPA1; and about 470 for DPB1. Of the roughly 400 genotyped donors, over 65% fell in the genetic ancestry cluster associated with self-reported Caucasian donors. An earlier analysis of approximately 640 of the donors applied high-throughput TCR beta sequencing to assess whether each TCR beta V gene segment acted as functional or pseudogenic. HLA typing included class I and class II loci at four-digit resolution. In a later analysis, previously published TCR beta repertoires from 550 to 750 donors were re-analyzed and high-resolution HLA genotyping was added so that TCR occurrence patterns could be studied. Every repertoire in the discovery cohort had been generated on one and the same sequencing platform. High-throughput TCR immunosequencing, statistical association of individual TCRs with disease status, and machine learning were combined to predict cytomegalovirus infection status. Among some 410 genotyped donors of the cohort, an average of 235,054 unique TCR beta nucleotide sequences were sequenced per donor, around 18% of them non-productive. The later analysis used no new phenotypic data to find candidate immune exposures, relying instead on TCR beta sequences and their occurrence across donors. Study-level results and caveats: According to a later analysis, TCR association rates differed among HLA loci, with DRB1 alleles showing the most associated TCRs and HLA-C alleles showing the fewest. The authors suggested that the approach could potentially be generalized to other disease states and immunological phenotypes. Correlated functional status among segregating V segments might be attributable to linkage disequilibrium, but an unknown experimental factor could not be ruled out. Most TCR sequences were seen in very few donors, while some public TCRs were found in many individuals. V-gene and J-gene trimming of TCR beta chains was associated with a missense DCLRE1C variant in a later genetic analysis, and the association was replicated in an independent cohort. A further reported finding was that TCR beta sequences accurately predicted the HLA-A and HLA-B alleles for most subjects in the first cohort. A later genetic analysis reported fewer N-insertions in productive TCRs among donors in an Asian-associated ancestry cluster than the approximately 670-donor mean. The sequencing pipeline was judged likely to have produced a cluster of highly shared sequence variants as a technical artifact. When HLA alleles, especially DR and DQ, strongly co-occurred, attributing TCR associations to individual alleles was difficult. The classifier was reported to diagnose cytomegalovirus status with high specificity and sensitivity in both the original cohort and the validation cohort. In vitro tests confirmed that a few of the cytomegalovirus-associated TCR beta chains recognize cytomegalovirus antigens. The earlier analysis of 587 of the donors excluded around 17 rarely observed V segments, including chromosome 9 orphons, because counts were too low. Sequencing depth was assumed to be roughly uniform across donors in the presence/absence analyses, though that assumption may not hold. In the study, about 150 TCR beta chains were listed as associated with cytomegalovirus. At a false discovery rate of 0.05, a later analysis linked under 20,000 TCR beta sequences to specific HLA alleles. According to a later analysis, parvovirus B19, influenza, CMV and Epstein-Barr virus appeared linked to several top co-occurrence clusters. Because HLA typing was unavailable for some donors at each locus, only the typed subset was used in association tests. An earlier analysis of approximately 590 of the donors showed that most TCR beta V segments appeared in productive rearrangements either about 90% or about 30% of the time, which broadly matched IMGT annotations. In a later analysis, HLA-associated TCR beta chains were found to be more clonally expanded and to have lower generation probabilities than equally common non-associated chains. CMV serostatus was the only immune exposure information available for the cohort. A later analysis found that most CMV-associated TCR beta chains appeared HLA-restricted, with HLA associations seemingly driven largely by CMV exposure. The cohort was sequenced for TCR beta chains only, and without alpha or paired-chain data the features that could be detected were limited.

The cohort consisted of some 730 healthy bone marrow donors. Cohort members were all nominally healthy when sampled, although unrecorded immune exposures were likely present. The donor was CMV seronegative and was included in the group of about 350 seronegative cohort members. Each donor provided a peripheral blood sample, and peripheral blood mononuclear cells were used for TCR beta sequencing. The Qiagen DNeasy Blood Extraction Kit was used to extract genomic DNA from the blood cell samples. About this clone: This receptor's antigen is unknown. No base qualities exist here, and no much larger clone lies one base off it.

Library preparation employed the immunoSEQ multiplex PCR assay. The multiplex PCR relied on a mix of 60 forward primers for TCR Vbeta segments and 13 reverse primers for TCR Jbeta segments. The CDR3 region of rearranged TCR beta genes was amplified from genomic DNA with a multiplex PCR assay. Amplified TCR beta libraries were sequenced as 87-base-pair reads on the Illumina HiSeq System. Turning to the authors' computational methods: A later analysis counted tens of millions of unique TCR beta chains across the 666 repertoires, and some 11 million of these chains were shared by at least two donors. To remove PCR and sequencing errors, raw reads were error-corrected and collapsed into unique sequences using a nearest-neighbor algorithm that merged closely related sequences. Alignment of CDR3 sequences to IMGT reference sequences was used to assign V, D and J gene segments. For a sequence to be retained, a match of at least six nucleotides was required to both a V gene segment and a J gene segment. A rearrangement was called productive if the CDR3 had no stop codons and remained in frame with V and J, and every other rearrangement was called non-productive. CDR3 was defined by IMGT convention, running from the second conserved V-encoded cysteine to the conserved J-encoded phenylalanine. Sequences without an unambiguous match to a single V gene segment were excluded from the earlier analysis of almost 600 of the donors. An earlier analysis of approximately 590 of the donors classified V segments as functional when productive rearrangements were above 56.7% and as segregating when the standard deviation between donors was above 5%. To diagnose cytomegalovirus status from the catalog of TCR beta chain sequences, a statistical classification framework was built. In a later analysis, TCR nucleotide sequences were compared against IMGT/GENE-DB human TR gene sequences so that V and J genes could be assigned. The TCRdist pipeline was used in a later analysis to assign CDR3 sequences and most-parsimonious VDJ recombination scenarios. In a later analysis, every TCR beta chain was defined by the combination of its CDR3 amino acid sequence and its V-gene family, and reads without a unique V-gene family were dropped. A later analysis removed several hundred highly shared, low-generation-probability nucleotide sequences to deal with suspected cross-contamination and a sequencing artifact. For each public chain, a later analysis derived a clonal expansion index from normalized ranks of inferred template counts within each repertoire. In a later analysis, generation probabilities were computed using a VDJ recombination model fitted to out-of-frame rearrangements, and the results were checked against IGoR. A later analysis scored TCR-TCR, TCR-HLA and TCR-CMV co-occurrence with hypergeometric tests, applying a repertoire-size bias correction to TCR pairs. In a later analysis, false discovery rates were estimated by permuting HLA or CMV assignments 20 times. In a later analysis, co-occurring TCRs were grouped with DBSCAN, and TCRdist sequence similarity was added when clustering was performed within HLA-allele-positive subsets. Repertoires with fewer than 30,000 or more than 120,000 public chains were left out of co-occurrence clustering, as were about 5 repertoires with anomalous nucleotide sharing. TCRdb took over this immuneACCESS table, retaining in-frame rearrangements with V and J assigned. Such tables are incomplete; in checked studies, under half of the missing clones stem from an unresolved V gene, and the remainder is unexplained. D and trimming were read from the DNA, whereas the V and J calls and clone size are those reported in that table. Here the sample has approximately 150,000 clones; around 64% occur a single time. The top ten clones comprise approximately 3% of the sample.

This TCR was recovered from a woman younger than 45 in good health and CMV-seronegative. Sequenced: PBMCs.

The DNA is TGTGCCAGCAGCTTCCCGACAGGGGGCAAAAATGAGCAGTTCTTC. This is translated as CASSFPTGGKNEQFF. In this chain, TRBV7-9 is recombined with TRBJ2-1, with 10 central nucleotides matching TRBD1. Per the germline V gene (reference sequence), SEHNR is the CDR1 and FQNEAQ is the CDR2. V and J are trimmed by 3 bases and 7 bases, and the gene matches miss 6 bases of the junction. From its cysteine to its phenylalanine, the CDR3 spans 15 amino acids. Only the CDR3 part of the read is kept: 45 bases, read in frame from the first base.